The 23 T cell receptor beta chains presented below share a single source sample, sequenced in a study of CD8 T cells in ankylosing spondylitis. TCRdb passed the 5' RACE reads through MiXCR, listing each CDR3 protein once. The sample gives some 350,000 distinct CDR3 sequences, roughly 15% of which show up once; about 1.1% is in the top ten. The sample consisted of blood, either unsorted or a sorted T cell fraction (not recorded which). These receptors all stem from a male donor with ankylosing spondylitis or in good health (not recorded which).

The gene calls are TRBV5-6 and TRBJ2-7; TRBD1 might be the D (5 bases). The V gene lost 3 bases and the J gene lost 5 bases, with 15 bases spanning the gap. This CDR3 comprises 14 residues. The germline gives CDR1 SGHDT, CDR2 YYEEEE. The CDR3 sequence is CASSWRQSRHEQYF. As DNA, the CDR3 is TGTGCCAGCAGCTGGCGACAGAGCAGACACGAGCAGTACTTC.

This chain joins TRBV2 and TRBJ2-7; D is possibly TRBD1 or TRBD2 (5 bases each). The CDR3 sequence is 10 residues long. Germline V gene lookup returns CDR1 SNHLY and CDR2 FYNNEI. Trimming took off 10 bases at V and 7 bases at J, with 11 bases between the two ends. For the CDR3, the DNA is TGTGCCATTCGGGGCGGAGAGCAGTACTTC. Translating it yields CAIRGGEQYF.

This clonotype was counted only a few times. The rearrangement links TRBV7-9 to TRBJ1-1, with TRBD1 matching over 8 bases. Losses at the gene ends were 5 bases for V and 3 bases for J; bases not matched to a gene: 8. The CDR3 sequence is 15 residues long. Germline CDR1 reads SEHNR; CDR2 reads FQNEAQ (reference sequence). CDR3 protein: CASSPTGAGHTEAFF. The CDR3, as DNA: TGTGCCAGCAGCCCGACAGGGGCGGGTCACACTGAAGCTTTCTTT. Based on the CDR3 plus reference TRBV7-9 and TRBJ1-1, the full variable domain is DTGVSQNPRHKITKRGQNVTFRCDPISEHNRLYWYRQTLGQGPEFLTYFQNEAQLEKSRLLSDRFSAERPKGSFSTLEIQRTEQGDSAMYLCASSPTGAGHTEAFFGQGTRLTVV.

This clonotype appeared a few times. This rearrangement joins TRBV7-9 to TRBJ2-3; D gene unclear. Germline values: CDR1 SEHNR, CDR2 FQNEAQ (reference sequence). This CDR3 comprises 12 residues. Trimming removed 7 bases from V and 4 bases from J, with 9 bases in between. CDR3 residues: CASTRWPDTQYF. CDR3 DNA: TGTGCCAGCACACGCTGGCCAGATACGCAGTATTTT.

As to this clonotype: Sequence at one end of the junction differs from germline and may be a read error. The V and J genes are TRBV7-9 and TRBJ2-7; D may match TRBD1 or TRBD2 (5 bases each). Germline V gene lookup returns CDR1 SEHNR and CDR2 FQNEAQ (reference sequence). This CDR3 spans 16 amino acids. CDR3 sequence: CASRIWGTLVAGEQYF. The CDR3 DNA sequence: TGTGCCAGCAGGATATGGGGGACCCTAGTGGCGGGCGAGCAGTATTTC.

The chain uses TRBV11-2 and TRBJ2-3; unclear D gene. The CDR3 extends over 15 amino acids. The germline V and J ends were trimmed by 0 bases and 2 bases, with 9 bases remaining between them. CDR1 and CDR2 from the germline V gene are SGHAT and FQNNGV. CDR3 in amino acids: CASSLEWAVTDTQYF. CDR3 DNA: TGTGCCAGCAGCTTAGAGTGGGCAGTCACAGATACGCAGTATTTT.

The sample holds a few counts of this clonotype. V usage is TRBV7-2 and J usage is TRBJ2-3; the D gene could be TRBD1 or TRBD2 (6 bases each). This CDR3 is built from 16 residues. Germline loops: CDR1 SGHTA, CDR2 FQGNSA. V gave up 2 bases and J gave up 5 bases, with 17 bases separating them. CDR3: CASSLSGGGPGDTQYF. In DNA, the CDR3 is TGTGCCAGCAGCTTATCCGGAGGGGGGCCAGGAGATACGCAGTATTTT.

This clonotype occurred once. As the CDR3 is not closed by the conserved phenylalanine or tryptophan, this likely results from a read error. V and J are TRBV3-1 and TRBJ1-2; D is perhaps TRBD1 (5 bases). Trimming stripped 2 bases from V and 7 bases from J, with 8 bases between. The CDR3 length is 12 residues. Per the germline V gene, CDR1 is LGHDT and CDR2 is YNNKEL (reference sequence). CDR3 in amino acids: CASSQNQGGYTS. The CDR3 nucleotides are TGTGCCAGCAGCCAAAACCAGGGTGGCTACACCTCC.

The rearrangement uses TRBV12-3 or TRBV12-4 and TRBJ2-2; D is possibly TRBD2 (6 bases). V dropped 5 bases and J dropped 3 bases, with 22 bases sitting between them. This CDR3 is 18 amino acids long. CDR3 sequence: CASSPQGLTLRYTGELFF. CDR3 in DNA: TGTGCCAGCAGTCCGCAGGGACTCACATTACGATACACCGGGGAGCTGTTTTTT.

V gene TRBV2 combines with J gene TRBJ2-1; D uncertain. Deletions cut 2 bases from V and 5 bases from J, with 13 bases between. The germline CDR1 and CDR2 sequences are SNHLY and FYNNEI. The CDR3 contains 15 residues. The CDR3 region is CASSERVGPNNEQFF. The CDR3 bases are TGTGCCAGCAGTGAACGGGTAGGCCCTAACAATGAGCAGTTCTTC. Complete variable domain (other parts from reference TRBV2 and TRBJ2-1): EPEVTQTPSHQVTQMGQEVILRCVPISNHLYFYWYRQILGQKVEFLVSFYNNEISEKSEIFDDQFSVERPDGSNFTLKIRSTKLEDSAMYFCASSERVGPNNEQFFGPGTRLTVL.

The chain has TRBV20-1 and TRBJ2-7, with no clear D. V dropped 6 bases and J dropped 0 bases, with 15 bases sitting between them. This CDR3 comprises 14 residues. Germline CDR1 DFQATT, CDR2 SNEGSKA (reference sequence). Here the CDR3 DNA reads TGCAGTGCCCCACTTGGACCCCTCTCCTACGAGCAGTACTTC. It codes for CSAPLGPLSYEQYF.

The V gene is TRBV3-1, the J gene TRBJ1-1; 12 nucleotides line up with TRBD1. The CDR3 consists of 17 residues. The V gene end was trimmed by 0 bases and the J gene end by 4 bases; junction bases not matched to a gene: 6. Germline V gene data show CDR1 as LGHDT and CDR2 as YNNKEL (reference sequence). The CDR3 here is CASSQEGQGAGGTEAFF. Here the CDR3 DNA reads TGTGCCAGCAGCCAAGAGGGACAGGGGGCCGGTGGCACTGAAGCTTTCTTT.

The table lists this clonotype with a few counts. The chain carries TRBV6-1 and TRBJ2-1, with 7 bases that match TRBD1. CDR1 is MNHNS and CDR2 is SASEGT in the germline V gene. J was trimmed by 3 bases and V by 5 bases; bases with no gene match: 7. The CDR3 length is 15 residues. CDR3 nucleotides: TGTGCCAGCAGTCGAGGACAGGTTGACTACAATGAGCAGTTCTTC. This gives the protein CASSRGQVDYNEQFF.

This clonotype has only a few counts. The CDR3 DNA sequence: TGTGCCACCAGCGTTAGCGGTTACGAGCAGTACTTC. Residues: CATSVSGYEQYF. The chain couples TRBV15 to TRBJ2-7; D may be TRBD2 (6 bases). The germline V gene has CDR1 LNHNV and CDR2 YYDKDF (reference sequence). The length of the CDR3 is 12 residues. The V gene lost 5 bases and the J gene lost 4 bases, with 9 bases spanning the gap.

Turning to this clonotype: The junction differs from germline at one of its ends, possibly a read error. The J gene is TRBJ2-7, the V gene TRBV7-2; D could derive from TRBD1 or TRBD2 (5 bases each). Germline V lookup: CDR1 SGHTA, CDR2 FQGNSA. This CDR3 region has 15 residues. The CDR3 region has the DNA TGTGCCAGCAGCTTAGACGGGACCCCCTCCTCCGAGCAGTACTTC. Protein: CASSLDGTPSSEQYF.

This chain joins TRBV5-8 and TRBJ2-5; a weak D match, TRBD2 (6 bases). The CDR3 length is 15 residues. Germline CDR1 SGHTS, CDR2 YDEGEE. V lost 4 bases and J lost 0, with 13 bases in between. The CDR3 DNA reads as TGTGCCAGCAGCCCTCGGGGACTCCACCAAGAGACCCAGTACTTC. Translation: CASSPRGLHQETQYF.

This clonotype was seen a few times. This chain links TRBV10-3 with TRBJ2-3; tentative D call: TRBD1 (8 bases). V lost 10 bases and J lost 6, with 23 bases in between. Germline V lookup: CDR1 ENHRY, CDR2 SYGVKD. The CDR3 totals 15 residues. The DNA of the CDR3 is TGTGCCACAGGGGTTTCTACAGGGGGGGAGGATACGCAGTATTTT. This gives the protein CATGVSTGGEDTQYF.

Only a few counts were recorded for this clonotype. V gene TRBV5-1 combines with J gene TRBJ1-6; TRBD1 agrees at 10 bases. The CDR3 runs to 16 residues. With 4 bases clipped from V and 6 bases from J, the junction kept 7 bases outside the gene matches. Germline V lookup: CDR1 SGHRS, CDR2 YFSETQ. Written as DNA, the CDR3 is TGCGCCAGCAGCGGGGGGACAGGGGACTTTAATTCACCCCTCCACTTT. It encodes CASSGGTGDFNSPLHF.

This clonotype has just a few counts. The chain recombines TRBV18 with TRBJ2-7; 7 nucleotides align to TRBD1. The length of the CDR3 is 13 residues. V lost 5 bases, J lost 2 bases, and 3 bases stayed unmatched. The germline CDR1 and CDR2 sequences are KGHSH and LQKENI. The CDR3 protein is CASSTQGPYEQYF. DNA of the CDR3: TGTGCCAGCTCAACACAGGGGCCCTACGAGCAGTACTTC.

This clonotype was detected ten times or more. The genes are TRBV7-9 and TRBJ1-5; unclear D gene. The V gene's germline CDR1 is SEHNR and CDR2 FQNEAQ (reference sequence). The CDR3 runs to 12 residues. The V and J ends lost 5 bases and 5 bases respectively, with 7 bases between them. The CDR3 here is CASSAQDQPQHF. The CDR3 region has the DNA TGTGCCAGCAGCGCTCAGGATCAGCCCCAGCATTTT.

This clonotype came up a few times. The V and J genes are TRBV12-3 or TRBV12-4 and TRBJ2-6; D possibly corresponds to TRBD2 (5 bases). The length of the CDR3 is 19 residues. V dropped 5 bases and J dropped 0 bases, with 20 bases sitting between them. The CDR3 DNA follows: TGTGCCAGCAGTATCCCTCCAGGACGGGGAATCTCTGGGGCCAACGTCCTGACTTTC. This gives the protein CASSIPPGRGISGANVLTF.

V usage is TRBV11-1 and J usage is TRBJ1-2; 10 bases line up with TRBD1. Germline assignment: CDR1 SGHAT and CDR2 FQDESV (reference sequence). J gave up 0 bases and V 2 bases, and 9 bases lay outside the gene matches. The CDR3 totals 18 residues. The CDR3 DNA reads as TGTGCCAGCAGCTTAAGACAGGGGGCACTAACCCCTAACTATGGCTACACCTTC. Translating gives CASSLRQGALTPNYGYTF.

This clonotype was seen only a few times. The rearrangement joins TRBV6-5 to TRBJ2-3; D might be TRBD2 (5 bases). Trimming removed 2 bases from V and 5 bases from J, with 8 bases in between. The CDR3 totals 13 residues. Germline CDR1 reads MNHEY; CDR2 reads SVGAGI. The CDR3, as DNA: TGTGCCAGCAGTTACCCCGGGAAAGATACGCAGTATTTT. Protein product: CASSYPGKDTQYF.